Listed below are T cell receptor beta chains from one sample, sequenced in a study of T cells in Graves' hyperthyroidism and ophthalmopathy. TCRdb ran MiXCR on the multiplex PCR reads and lists one entry per CDR3 protein. The sample contains hundreds of thousands of distinct CDR3 sequences, 30% to 40% of which appear only once. The sequencing sample was made of blood. The receptors here all came from a woman in her forties with Graves' hyperthyroidism. Both conserved end residues are part of each CDR3. The order of the fields is CDR3 protein, J gene, V gene.

CDR3: CASSFLGRDQPQHF
J: TRBJ1-5
V: TRBV12-3/TRBV12-4

CDR3: CASSPLTGAQPQHF
J: TRBJ1-5
V: TRBV25-1

CDR3: CSVPRDRVSGELFF
J: TRBJ2-2
V: TRBV29-1

CDR3: CASSPTSGDHNEQFF
J: TRBJ2-1
V: TRBV7-6

CDR3: CASSRAVNTEAFF
J: TRBJ1-1
V: TRBV19

CDR3: CASSTLTDNTEAFF
J: TRBJ1-1
V: TRBV5-1

CDR3: CASIRRTEAFF
J: TRBJ1-1
V: TRBV19

CDR3: CASSFYPYEQYF
J: TRBJ2-7
V: TRBV12-3/TRBV12-4

CDR3: CAAGGGGVSGNTIYF
J: TRBJ1-3
V: TRBV19

CDR3: CAISEKVEIYISPLHF
J: TRBJ1-6
V: TRBV10-3

CDR3: CASSLKGDSPYEQYF
J: TRBJ2-7
V: TRBV13

CDR3: CASSQGLENTEASF
J: TRBJ1-1
V: TRBV6-6

CDR3: CSARRGQDGTGELFF
J: TRBJ2-2
V: TRBV20-1

CDR3: CASSKASGRAEETQYF
J: TRBJ2-5
V: TRBV7-2

CDR3: CASSDFRGTTYEQYF
J: TRBJ2-7
V: TRBV25-1

CDR3: CASGIIQGAGTEAFF
J: TRBJ1-1
V: TRBV19

CDR3: CASSFQWTQETQYF
J: TRBJ2-5
V: TRBV12-3/TRBV12-4

CDR3: CASGRPNSPLHF
J: TRBJ1-6
V: TRBV27

CDR3: CASSPRPGQGIGEQYF
J: TRBJ2-7
V: TRBV5-6

CDR3: CASSLRFADYGYTF
J: TRBJ1-2
V: TRBV7-9

CDR3: CASNIRGLNTEAFF
J: TRBJ1-1
V: TRBV2

CDR3: CASSHSFQDYPSWETQYF
J: TRBJ2-5
V: TRBV5-6

CDR3: CSARDHVLAGNYGYTF
J: TRBJ1-2
V: TRBV20-1

CDR3: CASSSRTAKAKLFF
J: TRBJ1-4
V: TRBV27

CDR3: CASSYDDTQVQHF
J: TRBJ1-5
V: TRBV6-5

CDR3: CASRGPYNSPLHF
J: TRBJ1-6
V: TRBV19

CDR3: CASSPLLTGKETQYF
J: TRBJ2-5
V: TRBV4-1

CDR3: CAIKAGGRSTEAFF
J: TRBJ1-1
V: TRBV10-3

CDR3: CAISDRGSYQPQHF
J: TRBJ1-5
V: TRBV10-3

CDR3: CASSLGDRPGGANVLTF
J: TRBJ2-6
V: TRBV5-1

CDR3: CASSMDRARGNQSQHF
J: TRBJ1-5
V: TRBV7-9

CDR3: CSVEDRQVWNGYTF
J: TRBJ1-2
V: TRBV29-1

CDR3: CASSLAHDRVRRGYTF
J: TRBJ1-2
V: TRBV7-2

CDR3: CASSSLGEGRGQPQHF
J: TRBJ1-5
V: TRBV7-8

CDR3: CASSRVGMAGDGYTF
J: TRBJ1-2
V: TRBV7-6

CDR3: CASSLTGVTEAFF
J: TRBJ1-1
V: TRBV5-1

CDR3: CASSGQENTGELFF
J: TRBJ2-2
V: TRBV2

CDR3: CASSLFMNAEAFF
J: TRBJ1-1
V: TRBV7-2

CDR3: CASSIVGKGDQPQHF
J: TRBJ1-5
V: TRBV19

CDR3: CAISESAGVYTF
J: TRBJ1-2
V: TRBV10-3

CDR3: CASSYSYRHLQETQYF
J: TRBJ2-5
V: TRBV12-3/TRBV12-4

CDR3: CASGNPPRATKGDGYTF
J: TRBJ1-2
V: TRBV12-5

CDR3: CASSQAEGRAHQQYF
J: TRBJ2-7
V: TRBV3-1

CDR3: CSARTGRVGTEAFF
J: TRBJ1-1
V: TRBV20-1

CDR3: CAISGLGGEPEAFF
J: TRBJ1-1
V: TRBV10-3

CDR3: CASSVSGGGTDTQYF
J: TRBJ2-3
V: TRBV9